This entry concerns a single TCR beta chain. Only one count was recorded for this clone. The antigen it binds to is not known. The record has no base qualities; no much larger clone is one base away. Within the sample, other DNA sequences also encode this same CDR3. For TCRbeta CDR3 sequencing, genomic DNA from the sorted cells was extracted using the QIAGEN DNeasy Blood and Tissue Kit. High-throughput TCRbeta CDR3 sequencing, including PCR amplification with bias correction and internal controls, was performed commercially through immunoSEQ. The paper's data handling went like this. Unique productive TCRbeta sequences were defined by CDR3 nucleotide sequence where primers matched, otherwise by CDR3 amino acid sequence with Vbeta and Jbeta genes. To correct for sorting error, sequences found in more than one sorted population at a frequency ratio of 2:1 or less were discarded, and the remaining shared sequences were assigned to the population with the higher frequency. Sequences were defined as donor-reactive when expanded at least 5-fold in CFSE-low cells versus unstimulated cells and present at a frequency of at least 0.01% in CFSE-low cells. Repertoire divergence was quantified by Jensen-Shannon divergence using the top 100 TCRbeta sequences ranked by frequency. For samples with multiple sequencing runs, sorting error was corrected separately for each run before the runs were pooled. What TCRdb holds here is the immuneACCESS table cut down to in-frame rearrangements. Part of the clones is not present; checked against another copy, under half of the missing clones reflect an unresolved V gene, and the others are unexplained. The DNA gave D and trimming, while V, J and clone size come from that table. Recorded for this sample are roughly 80,000 clones; roughly 90% of them occurred a single time. Clones ranked in the top ten supply about 0.36% of the sample.

V and J lose 1 base and 7 bases, and a span of 11 bases separates them. CDR1 and CDR2, per the germline V gene, are SGHTA and FQGNSA. Including cysteine and phenylalanine, the CDR3 has 13 amino acids. Only the CDR3 region is kept as DNA, spanning 39 bases read in frame from base 1. The sample originates from a study of Tregs in tolerant kidney transplant recipients (dated by TCRdb to between 2018 and 2021). In the study overall: Related donors were used in the transplants with nonmyeloablative bone marrow transplantation, and mixed chimerism was transient in the human trials. TCRbeta sequencing was used in the study to identify donor-specific regulatory T cells before combined kidney and bone marrow transplantation, and the identified cells were then tracked after transplant. Study-level results and caveats: Because the study included only a small number of patients, the results must be confirmed in larger populations and under other immunosuppression protocols. Because the PCR primers were changed over time for some patients, nucleotide-level comparison could not be performed across the samples from those patients. Biological reproducibility was not directly assessed, although technical replication error appeared to be minimal. The most biologically relevant and donor-specific TCRbeta repertoire appeared to be identified by expanding Tregs with activated donor B cells. In tolerant patients, the expansion of donor-specific Tregs was greater than global Treg expansion, suggesting that the expansion was antigen-driven rather than nonspecific.

The label giving this sample's time point can be read as: blood sample drawn before combined kidney and bone marrow transplant. Thawed PBMCs were FACS-sorted into unstimulated Tregs (CD4+CD25+CD127-), CD4+ non-Tregs (CD4+CD25-), CD4 cells and CD8 cells. Thawed PBMCs were rested overnight at 37 degrees C with about 200 IU/ml IL-2 before Treg sorting. The patients were a few recipients of combined kidney and bone marrow transplants from the ITN036ST trial, and samples were available only from these trial subjects. Healthy control blood was processed to PBMCs by Ficoll density gradient and cryopreserved, and patient PBMCs were collected before and after transplant.

The rearrangement combines TRBV7-2 with TRBJ2-7; the D gene is tentatively TRBD1 or TRBD2, each matching 5 bases. The receptor comes from a human donor who received a combined kidney and bone marrow transplant. Sequenced material: Tregs from blood, taken before the transplant. The DNA reads as follows: TGTGCCAGCAGCTTAGGGGGACCCGTAGAGCAGTACTTC. Translated, this is CASSLGGPVEQYF.